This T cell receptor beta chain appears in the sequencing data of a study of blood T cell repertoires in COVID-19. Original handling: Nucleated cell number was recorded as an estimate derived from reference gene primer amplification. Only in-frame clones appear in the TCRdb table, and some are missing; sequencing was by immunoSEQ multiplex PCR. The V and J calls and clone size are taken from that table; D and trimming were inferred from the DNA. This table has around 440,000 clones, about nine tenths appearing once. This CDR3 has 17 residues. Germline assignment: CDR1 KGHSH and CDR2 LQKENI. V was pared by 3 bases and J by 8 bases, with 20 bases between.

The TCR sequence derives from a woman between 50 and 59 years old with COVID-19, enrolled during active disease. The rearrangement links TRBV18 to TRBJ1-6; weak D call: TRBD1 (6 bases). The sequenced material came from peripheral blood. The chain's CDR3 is CASSPDLQGPLHSPLHF. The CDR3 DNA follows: TGTGCCAGCTCACCGGATTTACAGGGACCGCTTCATTCACCCCTCCACTTT.